These 3 T cell receptor beta chains share one sample of origin, sequenced in a study of blood T cell repertoires in COVID-19. Sequenced by immunoSEQ multiplex PCR; TCRdb stores in-frame clones only, minus some. The sample lists around 94,000 clones; around 84% were seen once. The sample consisted of peripheral blood. The source is a human donor in a cohort sampled during active COVID-19.

The chain joins TRBV24-1 to TRBJ2-5; possible D gene TRBD1, 6 bases. This CDR3 has 16 residues. Trimming took 9 bases from V and 4 from J, leaving 23 bases between them. Germline V gene lookup returns CDR1 KGHDR and CDR2 SFDVKD. CDR3 sequence reads: CATSLLGQTGAETQYF. In DNA, the CDR3 is TGTGCCACCTCCCTCTTAGGACAGACGGGTGCAGAGACCCAGTACTTC.

The chain has TRBV7-9 and TRBJ1-1, with D tentatively TRBD1 (5 bases). CDR1 SEHNR and CDR2 FQNEAQ come from the germline V gene (reference sequence). The CDR3 extends over 14 amino acids. Trimming stripped 0 bases from V and 2 bases from J, with 7 bases between. The CDR3 reads CASSLAQGNTEAFF. DNA of the CDR3: TGTGCCAGCAGCTTAGCGCAGGGAAACACTGAAGCTTTCTTT. The full variable domain, its missing parts supplied by reference TRBV7-9 and TRBJ1-1, is DTGVSQNPRHKITKRGQNVTFRCDPISEHNRLYWYRQTLGQGPEFLTYFQNEAQLEKSRLLSDRFSAERPKGSFSTLEIQRTEQGDSAMYLCASSLAQGNTEAFFGQGTRLTVV.

The rearrangement uses TRBV15 and TRBJ1-1, with D perhaps matching TRBD1 (5 bases). Per the germline V gene, CDR1 is LNHNV and CDR2 is YYDKDF (reference sequence). Trimming took off 7 bases at V and 0 bases at J, with 12 bases between the two ends. The CDR3 sequence is 14 residues long. CDR3 residues: CATMGGALNTEAFF. CDR3 coding DNA: TGTGCCACCATGGGGGGAGCCCTGAACACTGAAGCTTTCTTT.